This T cell receptor (beta chain) was observed in a study of T cells in Graves' hyperthyroidism and ophthalmopathy. Study overall: Peripheral blood samples were taken at initial diagnosis, prior to any treatment. Study-wide points: Most clonotypes expanded in the thyroid (above 0.001) were also present in blood.

Patients were excluded for uncontrolled infection, other autoimmune disease, pregnancy or lactation. TCR beta CDR3 regions were amplified from RNA. Researchers ran a first-round RT-PCR on the TCR CDR3 using the HTBI primer set. Via MiXCR, TCRdb re-called the multiplex PCR reads, giving one row per CDR3 protein. Among fewer than 750,000 distinct CDR3 sequences listed, about 15% were seen once. This CDR3 has 14 amino acids. Germline trimming cut 6 bases from V and 5 bases from J; bases unmatched to any gene: 7. CDR1 and CDR2 from the germline V gene are MNHEY and SMNVEV (reference sequence). This clonotype was picked up many times. Antigen unknown.

The TCR sequence derives from a woman in her 40s with Graves' ophthalmopathy. The V gene is TRBV27, the J gene TRBJ2-7; 10 bases line up with TRBD2. Sequencing input: blood. The DNA of the CDR3 is TGTGCCAGCAGGATAGCGGGAGGTGCCCACGAGCAGTACTTC. Its translation: CASRIAGGAHEQYF.